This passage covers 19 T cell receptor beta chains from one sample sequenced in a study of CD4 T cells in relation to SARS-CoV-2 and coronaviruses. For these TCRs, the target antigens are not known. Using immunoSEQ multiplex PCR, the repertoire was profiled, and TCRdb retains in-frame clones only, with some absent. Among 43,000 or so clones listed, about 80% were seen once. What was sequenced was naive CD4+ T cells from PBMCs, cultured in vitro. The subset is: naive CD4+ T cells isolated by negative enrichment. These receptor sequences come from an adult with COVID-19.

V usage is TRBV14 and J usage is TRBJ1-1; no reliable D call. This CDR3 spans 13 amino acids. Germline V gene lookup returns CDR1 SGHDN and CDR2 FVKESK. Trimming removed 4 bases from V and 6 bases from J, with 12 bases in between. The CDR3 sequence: CASSPLSESEAFF. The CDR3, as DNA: TGTGCCAGCAGCCCGCTCTCGGAGTCTGAAGCTTTCTTT.

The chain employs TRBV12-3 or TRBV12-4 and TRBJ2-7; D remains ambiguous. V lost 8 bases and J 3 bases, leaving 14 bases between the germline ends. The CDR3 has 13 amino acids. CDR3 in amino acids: CASAHLAYYEQYF. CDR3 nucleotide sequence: TGTGCCAGCGCACACCTTGCCTACTACGAGCAGTACTTC.

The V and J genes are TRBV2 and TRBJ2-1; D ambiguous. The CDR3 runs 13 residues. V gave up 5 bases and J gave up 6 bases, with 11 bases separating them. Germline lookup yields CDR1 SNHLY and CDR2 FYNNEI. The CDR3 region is CASSRLGSNEQFF. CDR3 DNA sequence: TGTGCCAGCAGTCGTCTAGGCTCCAATGAGCAGTTCTTC.

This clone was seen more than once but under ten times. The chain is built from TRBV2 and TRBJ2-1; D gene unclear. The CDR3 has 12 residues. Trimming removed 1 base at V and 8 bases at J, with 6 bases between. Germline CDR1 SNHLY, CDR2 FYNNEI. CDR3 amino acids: CASSEGGDEQFF. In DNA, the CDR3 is TGTGCCAGCAGTGAAGGAGGAGATGAGCAGTTCTTC.

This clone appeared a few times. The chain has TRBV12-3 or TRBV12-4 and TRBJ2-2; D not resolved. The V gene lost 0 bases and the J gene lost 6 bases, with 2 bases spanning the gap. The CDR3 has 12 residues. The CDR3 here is CASSLAPGELFF. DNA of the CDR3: TGTGCCAGCAGTTTAGCCCCCGGGGAGCTGTTTTTT.

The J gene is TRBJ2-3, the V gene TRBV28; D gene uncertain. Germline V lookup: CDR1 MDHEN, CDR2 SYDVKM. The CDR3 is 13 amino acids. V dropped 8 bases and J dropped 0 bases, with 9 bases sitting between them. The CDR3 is CASGSTSTDTQYF. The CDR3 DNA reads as TGTGCCAGCGGTTCGACTAGCACAGATACGCAGTATTTT.

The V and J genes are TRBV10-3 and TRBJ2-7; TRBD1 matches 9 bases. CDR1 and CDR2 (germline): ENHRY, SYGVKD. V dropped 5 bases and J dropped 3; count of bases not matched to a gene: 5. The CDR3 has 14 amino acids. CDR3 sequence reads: CAISPRDRDYEQYF. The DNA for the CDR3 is TGTGCCATCAGTCCACGGGACAGGGACTACGAGCAGTACTTC.

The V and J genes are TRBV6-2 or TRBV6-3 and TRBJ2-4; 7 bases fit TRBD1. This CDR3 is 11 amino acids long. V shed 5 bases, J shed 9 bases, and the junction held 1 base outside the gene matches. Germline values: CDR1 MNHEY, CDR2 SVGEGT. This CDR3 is CASSRTGIQYF. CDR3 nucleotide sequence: TGTGCCAGCAGTAGGACAGGCATTCAGTACTTC.

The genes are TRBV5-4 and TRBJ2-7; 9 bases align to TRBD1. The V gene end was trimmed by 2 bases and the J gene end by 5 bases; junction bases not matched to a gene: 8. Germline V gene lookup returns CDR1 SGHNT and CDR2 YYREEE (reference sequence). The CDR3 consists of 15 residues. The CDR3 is CASSLLGTGFHEQYF. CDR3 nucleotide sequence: TGTGCCAGCAGCTTACTGGGGACAGGGTTTCACGAGCAGTACTTC. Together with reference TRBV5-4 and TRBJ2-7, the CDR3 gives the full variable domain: ETGVTQSPTHLIKTRGQQVTLRCSSQSGHNTVSWYQQALGQGPQFIFQYYREEENGRGNFPPRFSGLQFPNYSSELNVNALELDDSALYLCASSLLGTGFHEQYFGPGTRLTVT.

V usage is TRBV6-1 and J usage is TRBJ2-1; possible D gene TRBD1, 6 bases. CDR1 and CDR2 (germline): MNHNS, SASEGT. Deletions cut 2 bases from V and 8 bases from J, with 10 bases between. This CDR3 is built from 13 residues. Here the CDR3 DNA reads TGTGCCAGCAGTGAAAACAGGGATCATGAGCAGTTCTTC. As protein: CASSENRDHEQFF.

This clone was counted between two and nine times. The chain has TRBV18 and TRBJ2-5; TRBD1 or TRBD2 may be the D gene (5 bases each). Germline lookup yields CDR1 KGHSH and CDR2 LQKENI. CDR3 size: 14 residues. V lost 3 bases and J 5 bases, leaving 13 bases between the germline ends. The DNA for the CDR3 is TGTGCCAGCTCACCCGGGGCTAGACTGGAGACCCAGTACTTC. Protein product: CASSPGARLETQYF. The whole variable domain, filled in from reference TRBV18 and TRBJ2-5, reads NAGVMQNPRHLVRRRGQEARLRCSPMKGHSHVYWYRQLPEEGLKFMVYLQKENIIDESGMPKERFSAEFPKEGPSILRIQQVVRGDSAAYFCASSPGARLETQYFGPGTRLLVL.

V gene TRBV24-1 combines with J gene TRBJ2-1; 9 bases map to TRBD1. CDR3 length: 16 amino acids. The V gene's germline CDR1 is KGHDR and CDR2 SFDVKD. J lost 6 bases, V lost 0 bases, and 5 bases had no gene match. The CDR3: CATSDLKQGARNEQFF. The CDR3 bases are TGTGCCACCAGTGATTTGAAACAGGGGGCCCGCAATGAGCAGTTCTTC.

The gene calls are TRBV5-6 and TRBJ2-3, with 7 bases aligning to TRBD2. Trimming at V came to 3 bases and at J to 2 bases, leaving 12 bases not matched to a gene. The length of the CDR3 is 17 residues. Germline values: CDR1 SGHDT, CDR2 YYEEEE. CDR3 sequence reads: CASSSEVASGLTDTQYF. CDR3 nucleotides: TGTGCCAGCAGCTCAGAGGTGGCTAGCGGCCTCACAGATACGCAGTATTTT. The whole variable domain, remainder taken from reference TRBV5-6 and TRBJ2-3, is DAGVTQSPTHLIKTRGQQVTLRCSPKSGHDTVSWYQQALGQGPQFIFQYYEEEERQRGNFPDRFSGHQFPNYSSELNVNALLLGDSALYLCASSSEVASGLTDTQYFGPGTRLTVL.

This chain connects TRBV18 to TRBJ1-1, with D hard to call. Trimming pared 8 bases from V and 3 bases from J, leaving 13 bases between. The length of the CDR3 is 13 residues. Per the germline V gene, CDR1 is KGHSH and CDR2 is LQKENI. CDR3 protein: CASQEMGDTEAFF. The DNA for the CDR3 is TGTGCCAGCCAAGAAATGGGCGACACTGAAGCTTTCTTT.

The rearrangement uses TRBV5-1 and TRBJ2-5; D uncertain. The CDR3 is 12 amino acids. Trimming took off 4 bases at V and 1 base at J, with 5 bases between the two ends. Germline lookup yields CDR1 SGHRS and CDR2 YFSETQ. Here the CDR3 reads CASSTTQETQYF. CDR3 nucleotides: TGCGCCAGCAGCACCACCCAAGAGACCCAGTACTTC.

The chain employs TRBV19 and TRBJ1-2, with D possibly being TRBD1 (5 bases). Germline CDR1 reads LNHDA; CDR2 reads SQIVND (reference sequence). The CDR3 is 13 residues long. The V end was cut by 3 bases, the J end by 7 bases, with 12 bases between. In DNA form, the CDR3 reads TGTGCCAGTAGTATGCAGGGTCACGGTGGCTACACCTTC. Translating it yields CASSMQGHGGYTF.

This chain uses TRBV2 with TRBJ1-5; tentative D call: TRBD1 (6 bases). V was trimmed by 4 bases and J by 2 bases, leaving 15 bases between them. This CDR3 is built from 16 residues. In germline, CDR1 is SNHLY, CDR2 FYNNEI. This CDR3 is CASSAQGLGGNQPQHF. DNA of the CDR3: TGTGCCAGCAGTGCACAGGGTTTGGGCGGCAATCAGCCCCAGCATTTT.

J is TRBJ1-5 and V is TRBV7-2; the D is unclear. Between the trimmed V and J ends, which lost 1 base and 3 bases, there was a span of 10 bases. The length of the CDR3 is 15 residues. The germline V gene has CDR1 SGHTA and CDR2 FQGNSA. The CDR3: CASSLDRPYNQPQHF. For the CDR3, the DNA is TGTGCCAGCAGCTTAGATCGGCCGTACAATCAGCCCCAGCATTTT.

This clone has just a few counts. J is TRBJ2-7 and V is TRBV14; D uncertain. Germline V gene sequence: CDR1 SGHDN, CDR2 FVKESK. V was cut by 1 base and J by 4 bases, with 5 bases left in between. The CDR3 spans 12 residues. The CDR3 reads CASSQVGYEQYF. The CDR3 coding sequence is TGTGCCAGCAGCCAAGTAGGTTACGAGCAGTACTTC.